One sample yielded the 20 T cell receptor beta chains listed below, sequenced in a study of T cell responses to AZD1222 COVID-19 vaccine. TCRdb's table, derived via immunoSEQ multiplex PCR, lists solely in-frame clones and lacks some. Among about 120,000 clones listed, about 93% were seen once. The sample in question was peripheral blood, obtained 28 days after the second AZD1222 dose. These receptor sequences come from an adult who received the AZD1222 COVID-19 vaccine.

This chain connects TRBV7-3 to TRBJ1-1, with TRBD1 matching over 7 bases. There are 16 residues in the CDR3. Germline V gene lookup returns CDR1 SGHTA and CDR2 FQGTGA. J was trimmed by 2 bases and V by 0 bases; bases with no gene match: 6. The CDR3 spells CASSLTPGQANTEAFF. The CDR3 DNA follows: TGTGCCAGCAGCTTAACGCCCGGACAGGCTAACACTGAAGCTTTCTTT.

CDR3 nucleotides: TGTGCCAGTAGTATTTCGGGAATACAGAACTATGGCTACACCTTC. This gives the protein CASSISGIQNYGYTF. This chain joins TRBV19 and TRBJ1-2; D unresolved. V was clipped by 3 bases and J by 2 bases, with 13 bases between them. This CDR3 has 15 residues. CDR1 is LNHDA and CDR2 is SQIVND in the germline V gene (reference sequence).

This clone showed up just a few times. The J gene is TRBJ1-6, the V gene TRBV18; 9 nucleotides match TRBD1. CDR3 length: 14 residues. V trimming: 3 bases; J trimming: 9 bases; junction bases outside the gene matches: 3. CDR1 is KGHSH and CDR2 is LQKENI in the germline V gene. CDR3 DNA sequence: TGTGCCAGCTCACCGGACAGGGGCGGTTCACCCCTCCACTTT. This encodes CASSPDRGGSPLHF.

The V call is TRBV18, the J call TRBJ2-7; D possibly corresponds to TRBD2 (6 bases). The CDR3 runs to 16 residues. Trimming shortened V by 3 bases and J by 2 bases, and 17 bases separated the two germline ends. Germline V lookup: CDR1 KGHSH, CDR2 LQKENI. The CDR3 sequence is CASSPSWERTTYEQYF. The DNA for the CDR3 is TGTGCCAGCTCACCCTCATGGGAGAGGACTACCTACGAGCAGTACTTC.

V usage is TRBV5-1 and J usage is TRBJ2-7; TRBD1 aligns across 9 bases. V gave up 3 bases and J gave up 2 bases; unmatched junction bases: 3. The CDR3 has 14 residues. Germline V gives CDR1 SGHRS, CDR2 YFSETQ. In nucleotides, the CDR3 is TGCGCCAGCAGCTATAACAGGGGGCCCTACGAGCAGTACTTC. This codes for CASSYNRGPYEQYF.

The rearrangement links TRBV7-3 to TRBJ1-1, with D possibly being TRBD1 (5 bases). V gave up 5 bases and J gave up 2 bases, with 12 bases separating them. The germline V gene has CDR1 SGHTA and CDR2 FQGTGA. The CDR3 runs to 14 residues. CDR3 loop: CASSPGRHNTEAFF. CDR3 sequence (DNA): TGTGCCAGCAGCCCGGGACGCCATAACACTGAAGCTTTCTTT.

J is TRBJ2-5 and V is TRBV7-2; the D call may be TRBD1 or TRBD2 (6 bases each). Looked up from germline, CDR1 is SGHTA and CDR2 is FQGNSA. V was clipped by 3 bases and J by 5 bases, with 16 bases between them. The CDR3 loop spans 15 amino acids. The chain's CDR3 is CASSLQGIGGETQYF. Here the CDR3 DNA reads TGTGCCAGCAGCTTGCAGGGGATAGGAGGGGAGACCCAGTACTTC.

V is TRBV7-9 and J is TRBJ1-2; D gene uncertain. CDR1 and CDR2 from the germline V gene are SEHNR and FQNEAQ (reference sequence). The CDR3 is 14 residues long. The V end lost 4 bases, the J end lost 5 bases, and 14 bases lay between the germline ends. The chain's CDR3 is CASSSPQEFYGYTF. CDR3 DNA: TGTGCCAGCAGCTCGCCCCAGGAGTTTTATGGCTACACCTTC.

This sequence joins TRBV2 and TRBJ1-2; D is ambiguous. The germline gives CDR1 SNHLY, CDR2 FYNNEI. Between the trimmed V and J ends, which lost 4 bases and 8 bases, there was a span of 5 bases. The length of the CDR3 is 10 residues. The CDR3 nucleotides are TGTGCCAGCAGTGGAAACGGCTACACCTTC. Translated: CASSGNGYTF.

This chain links TRBV19 with TRBJ1-2, with 8 bases identical to TRBD1. The CDR3 runs to 15 residues. The germline CDR1 and CDR2 sequences are LNHDA and SQIVND (reference sequence). Unmatched junction bases numbered 4, after V lost 4 bases and J lost 0 bases. This CDR3 reads CASSTGTGTNYGYTF. As DNA, the CDR3 is TGTGCCAGTAGTACCGGGACAGGTACTAACTATGGCTACACCTTC.

The rearrangement joins TRBV9 to TRBJ1-3; 11 bases line up with TRBD1. Looked up from germline, CDR1 is SGDLS and CDR2 is YYNGEE. This CDR3 spans 14 amino acids. The V segment lost 4 bases and the J segment 8 bases; nucleotides outside the gene matches: 5. The CDR3 loop is CASSLGTGGYTIYF. In DNA form, the CDR3 reads TGTGCCAGCAGCCTCGGGACAGGGGGATACACCATATATTTT. The full variable domain, completed using reference TRBV9 and TRBJ1-3, is DSGVTQTPKHLITATGQRVTLRCSPRSGDLSVYWYQQSLDQGLQFLIQYYNGEERAKGNILERFSAQQFPDLHSELNLSSLELGDSALYFCASSLGTGGYTIYFGEGSWLTVV.

The chain uses TRBV30 and TRBJ1-2; 9 bases are a match to TRBD1. The V gene end was trimmed by 3 bases and the J gene end by 9 bases; junction bases not matched to a gene: 5. Germline lookup yields CDR1 GTSNPN and CDR2 SVGIG (reference sequence). The CDR3 length is 12 residues. This CDR3 reads CAWSAGQGRYTF. The CDR3 DNA reads TGTGCCTGGAGCGCGGGACAGGGTCGCTACACCTTC.

This clone was counted a single time. The J gene is TRBJ2-7, the V gene TRBV5-1; no clear D gene. The germline V gene has CDR1 SGHRS and CDR2 YFSETQ. Trimming took off 0 bases at V and 2 bases at J, with 12 bases between the two ends. This CDR3 spans 15 amino acids. The CDR3 nucleotides are TGCGCCAGCAGCTTGGAGTCATCTCTTCCCTACGAGCAGTACTTC. Its translation is CASSLESSLPYEQYF. The entire variable domain, with the rest obtained from reference TRBV5-1 and TRBJ2-7, is as follows: KAGVTQTPRYLIKTRGQQVTLSCSPISGHRSVSWYQQTPGQGLQFLFEYFSETQRNKGNFPGRFSGRQFSNSRSEMNVSTLELGDSALYLCASSLESSLPYEQYFGPGTRLTVT.

The chain employs TRBV5-5 and TRBJ2-3; 12 positions match TRBD2. This CDR3 has 16 amino acids. CDR1 is SGHKS, CDR2 YYEKEE, per germline (reference sequence). V lost 2 bases to trimming and J lost 4 bases; unmatched junction nucleotides: 5. The CDR3 protein is CASSFRLAGAPDTQYF. The CDR3 bases are TGTGCCAGCAGCTTCAGACTAGCGGGAGCCCCAGATACGCAGTATTTT.

This clone was recorded once. The chain links TRBV7-2 to TRBJ1-6, with D perhaps matching TRBD1 (6 bases). Trimming shortened V by 5 bases and J by 9 bases, and 14 bases separated the two germline ends. The CDR3 is 14 residues long. Germline V gene lookup returns CDR1 SGHTA and CDR2 FQGNSA. CDR3 DNA sequence: TGTGCCAGCAGCCCACAGGGCGCCGGTTCACCCCTCCACTTT. Translation gives CASSPQGAGSPLHF.

The CDR3 DNA reads as TGTGCCTGGAGTGCTACAGGGCCCGGCTATGGCTACACCTTC. Translated, it gives CAWSATGPGYGYTF. The chain carries TRBV30 and TRBJ1-2; TRBD1 might be the D (6 bases). V shed 1 base and J shed 4 bases, with 13 bases lying between them. Germline loops: CDR1 GTSNPN, CDR2 SVGIG (reference sequence). This CDR3 spans 14 amino acids.

This clone showed up just once. V usage is TRBV9 and J usage is TRBJ1-4; D not certain. Between the trimmed V and J ends, which lost 1 base and 2 bases, there was a span of 6 bases. Germline lookup yields CDR1 SGDLS and CDR2 YYNGEE. The CDR3 is made up of 14 amino acids. In DNA, the CDR3 is TGTGCCAGCAGCGTACTTGCGACTAATGAAAAACTGTTTTTT. Translated, it gives CASSVLATNEKLFF.

J is TRBJ2-2 and V is TRBV19; tentatively, D is TRBD1 (5 bases). Germline V lookup: CDR1 LNHDA, CDR2 SQIVND (reference sequence). This CDR3 has 14 residues. V gave up 1 base and J gave up 5 bases, with 8 bases separating them. Here the CDR3 reads CASSIVTGTGELFF. CDR3 sequence (DNA): TGTGCCAGTAGTATAGTAACAGGTACCGGGGAGCTGTTTTTT.

The CDR3, as DNA: TGTGCCAGCGGATTGGGGACAGTAGACATGACAGATACGCAGTATTTT. The encoded protein is CASGLGTVDMTDTQYF. The genes are TRBV27 and TRBJ2-3; 7 bases are shared with TRBD1. The CDR3 is 16 amino acids. V dropped 8 bases and J dropped 3; count of bases not matched to a gene: 14. Germline V gene sequence: CDR1 MNHEY, CDR2 SMNVEV (reference sequence).

The chain joins TRBV14 to TRBJ2-2; D is unresolved. The CDR3 is made up of 14 amino acids. The V gene lost 1 base and the J gene lost 3 bases, with 6 bases spanning the gap. Germline V gene lookup returns CDR1 SGHDN and CDR2 FVKESK. CDR3 coding DNA: TGTGCCAGCAGCCAAGCCCTATACACCGGGGAGCTGTTTTTT. As protein: CASSQALYTGELFF. Full variable domain (missing parts from reference TRBV14 and TRBJ2-2): EAGVTQFPSHSVIEKGQTVTLRCDPISGHDNLYWYRRVMGKEIKFLLHFVKESKQDESGMPNNRFLAERTGGTYSTLKVQPAELEDSGVYFCASSQALYTGELFFGEGSRLTVL.